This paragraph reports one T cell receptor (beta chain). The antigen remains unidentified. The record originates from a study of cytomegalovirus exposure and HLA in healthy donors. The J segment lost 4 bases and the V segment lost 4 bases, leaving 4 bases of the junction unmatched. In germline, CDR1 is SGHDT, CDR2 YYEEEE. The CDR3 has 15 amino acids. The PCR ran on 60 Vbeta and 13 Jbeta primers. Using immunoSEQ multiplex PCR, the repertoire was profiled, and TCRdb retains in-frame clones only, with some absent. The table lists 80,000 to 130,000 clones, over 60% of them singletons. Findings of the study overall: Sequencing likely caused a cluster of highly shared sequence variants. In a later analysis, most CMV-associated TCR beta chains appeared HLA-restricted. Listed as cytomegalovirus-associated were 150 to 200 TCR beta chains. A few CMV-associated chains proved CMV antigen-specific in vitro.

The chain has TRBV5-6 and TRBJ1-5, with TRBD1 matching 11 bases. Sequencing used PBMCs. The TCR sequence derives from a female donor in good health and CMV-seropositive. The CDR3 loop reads CASSTGQGGNQPQHF. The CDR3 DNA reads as TGTGCCAGCAGCACGGGACAGGGGGGGAATCAGCCCCAGCATTTT.